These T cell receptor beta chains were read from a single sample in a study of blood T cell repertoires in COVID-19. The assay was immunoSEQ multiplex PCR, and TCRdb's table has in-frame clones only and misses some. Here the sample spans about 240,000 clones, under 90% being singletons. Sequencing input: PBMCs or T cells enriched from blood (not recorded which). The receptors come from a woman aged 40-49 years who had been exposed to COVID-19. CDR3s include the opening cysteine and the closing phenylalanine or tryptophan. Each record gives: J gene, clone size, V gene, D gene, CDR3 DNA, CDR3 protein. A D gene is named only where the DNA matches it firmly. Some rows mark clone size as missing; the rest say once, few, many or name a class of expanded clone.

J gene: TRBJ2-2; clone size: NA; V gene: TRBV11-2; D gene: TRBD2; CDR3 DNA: TGTGCCAGCAGCCGCATCAGACTAGCGGGGGCCGGGGAGCTGTTTTTT; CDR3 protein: CASSRIRLAGAGELFF
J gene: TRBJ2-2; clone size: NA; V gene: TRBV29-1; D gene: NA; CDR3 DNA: TGCAGCGTCCGACAGGACACCGGGGAGCTGTTTTTT; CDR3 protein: CSVRQDTGELFF
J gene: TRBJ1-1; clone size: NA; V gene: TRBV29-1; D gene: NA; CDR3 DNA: TGCAGCGCTCTAAGGGGTTTTGACACTGAAGCTTTCTTT; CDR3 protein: CSALRGFDTEAFF
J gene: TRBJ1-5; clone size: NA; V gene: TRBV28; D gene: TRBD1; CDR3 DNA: TGTGCCAGCAGTCTGGGACAGAACAATCAGCCCCAGCATTTT; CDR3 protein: CASSLGQNNQPQHF
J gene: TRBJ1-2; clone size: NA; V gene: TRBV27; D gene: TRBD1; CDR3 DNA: TGTGCCAGCAGTTTATCCGGGTCAGGGGGCGATGGGGGCTACACCTTC; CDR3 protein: CASSLSGSGGDGGYTF
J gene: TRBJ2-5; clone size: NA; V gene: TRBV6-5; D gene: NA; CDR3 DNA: TGTGCCAGCAGTTACTCTGGGGGGGAGACCCAGTACTTC; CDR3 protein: CASSYSGGETQYF
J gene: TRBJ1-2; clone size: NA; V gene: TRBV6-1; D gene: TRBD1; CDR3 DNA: TGTGCCAGCAGTGAAGGGGGGACAGTGACTTCTATTTTCTATGGCTACACCTTC; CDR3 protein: CASSEGGTVTSIFYGYTF
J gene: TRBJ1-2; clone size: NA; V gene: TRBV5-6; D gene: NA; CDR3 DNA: TGTGCCAGCAGCTTGGAAGGGACATTGAAAGCTAACTATGGCTACACCTTC; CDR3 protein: CASSLEGTLKANYGYTF
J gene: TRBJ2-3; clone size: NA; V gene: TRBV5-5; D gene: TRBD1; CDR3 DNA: TGTGCCAGCAGCCCAACAGGGGGCACAGATACGCAGTATTTT; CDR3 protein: CASSPTGGTDTQYF
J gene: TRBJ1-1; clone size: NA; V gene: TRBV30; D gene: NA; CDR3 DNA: TGTGCCTGGAAGATTGACGGGGGGAATACTGAAGCTTTCTTT; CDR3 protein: CAWKIDGGNTEAFF
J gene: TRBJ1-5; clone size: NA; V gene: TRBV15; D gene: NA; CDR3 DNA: TGTGCCACCAGCAGAGAGCGTGATCAGCCCCAGCATTTT; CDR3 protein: CATSRERDQPQHF
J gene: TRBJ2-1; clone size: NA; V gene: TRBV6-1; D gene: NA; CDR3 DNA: TGTGCCAGCAGTGAATCGACGAGACGGGGGGCCGGCAATGAGCAGTTCTTC; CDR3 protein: CASSESTRRGAGNEQFF
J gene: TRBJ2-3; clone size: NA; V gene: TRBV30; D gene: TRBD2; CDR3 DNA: TGTGCCTGGAGTATCAGCGGGGGGACCCGCTTGGGAGATACGCAGTATTTT; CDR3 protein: CAWSISGGTRLGDTQYF
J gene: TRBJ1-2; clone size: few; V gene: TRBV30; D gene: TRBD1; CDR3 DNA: TGTGCCTTCAACAGGGGGCGCAATAATGGCTACACCTTC; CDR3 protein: CAFNRGRNNGYTF
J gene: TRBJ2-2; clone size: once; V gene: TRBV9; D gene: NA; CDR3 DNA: TGTGCCAGCAGCCCAGAGGGTACCACCGGGGAGCTGTTTTTT; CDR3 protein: CASSPEGTTGELFF
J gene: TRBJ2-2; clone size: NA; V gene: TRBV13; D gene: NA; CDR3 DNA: TGTGCCAGCAGCTTAGGGAGGGGGACCGGGGAGCTGTTTTTT; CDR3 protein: CASSLGRGTGELFF
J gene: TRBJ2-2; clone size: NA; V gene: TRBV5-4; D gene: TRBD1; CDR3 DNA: TGTGCCAGCAGCCCGCATGGGACAGCGAACACCGGGGAGCTGTTTTTT; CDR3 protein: CASSPHGTANTGELFF
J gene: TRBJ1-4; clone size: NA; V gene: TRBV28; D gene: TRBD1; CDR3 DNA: TGTGCCAGCAGTTCCGGACAGGGGACTAATGAAAAACTGTTTTTT; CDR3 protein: CASSSGQGTNEKLFF
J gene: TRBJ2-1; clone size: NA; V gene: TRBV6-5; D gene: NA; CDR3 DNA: TGTGCCAGCAGTTACCGGGGCAATGAGCAGTTCTTC; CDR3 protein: CASSYRGNEQFF
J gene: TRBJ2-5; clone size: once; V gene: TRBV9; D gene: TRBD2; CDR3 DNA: TGTGCCAGCAGCGTAGGTGGTAGCGGGGGGCAAGAGACCCAGTACTTC; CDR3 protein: CASSVGGSGGQETQYF
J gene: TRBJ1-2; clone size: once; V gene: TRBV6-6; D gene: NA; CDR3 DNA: TGTGCCAGCAGTTACTCGACAGGTCCCTATGGCTACACCTTC; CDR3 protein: CASSYSTGPYGYTF
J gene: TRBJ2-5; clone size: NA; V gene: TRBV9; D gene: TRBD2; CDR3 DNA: TGTGCCAGCAGCGCAGGGAGGGTAGCCCAAGAGACCCAGTACTTC; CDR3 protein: CASSAGRVAQETQYF
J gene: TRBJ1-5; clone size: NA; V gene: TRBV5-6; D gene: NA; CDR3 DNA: TGTGCCAGCAGCGTTGGACAGTCCGGATGGCCCCAGCATTTT; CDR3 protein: CASSVGQSGWPQHF
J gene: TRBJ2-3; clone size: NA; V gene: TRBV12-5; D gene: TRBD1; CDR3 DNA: TGTGCTAGTGGTTTGGTAATGGGACAGGGGGCTCATACGCAGTATTTT; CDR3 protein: CASGLVMGQGAHTQYF
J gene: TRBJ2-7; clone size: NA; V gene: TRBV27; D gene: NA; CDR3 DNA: TGTGCCAGCAGTTTAGGGGCGTCCTACGAGCAGTACTTC; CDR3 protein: CASSLGASYEQYF
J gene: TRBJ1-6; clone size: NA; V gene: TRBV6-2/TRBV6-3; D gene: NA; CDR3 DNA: TGTGCCAGCAGCCCAACCGGGGTGACCCATAATTCACCCCTCCACTTT; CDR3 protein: CASSPTGVTHNSPLHF
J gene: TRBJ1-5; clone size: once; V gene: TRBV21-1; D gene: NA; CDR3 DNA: TGTGCCAGCAGCCCCATTAATCAGCCCCAGCATTTT; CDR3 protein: CASSPINQPQHF
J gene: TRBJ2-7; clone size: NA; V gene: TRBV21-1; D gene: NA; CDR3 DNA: TGTGCCAGCAGCCCTGCGCGGCGGGACAGGCCGACCTACGAGCAGTACTTC; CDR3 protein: CASSPARRDRPTYEQYF
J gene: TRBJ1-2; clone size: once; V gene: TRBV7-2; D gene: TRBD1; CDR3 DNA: TGTGCCAGCAGCTTAGATTTAAACAGGGGCTATGGCTACACCTTC; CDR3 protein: CASSLDLNRGYGYTF
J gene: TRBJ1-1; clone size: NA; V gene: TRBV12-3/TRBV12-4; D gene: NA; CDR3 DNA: TGTGCCAGCAGCAGGGGTACCGAAGCTTTCTTT; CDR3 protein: CASSRGTEAFF
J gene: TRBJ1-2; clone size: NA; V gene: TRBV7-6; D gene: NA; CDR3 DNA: TGTGCCAGCAGCAAGCAACGGGACTGGCGCTATGGCTACACCTTC; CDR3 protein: CASSKQRDWRYGYTF
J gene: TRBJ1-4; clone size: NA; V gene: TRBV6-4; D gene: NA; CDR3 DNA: TGTGCCAGCAGAGGCCGGAAGAGCGGTGAAAAACTGTTTTTT; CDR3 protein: CASRGRKSGEKLFF
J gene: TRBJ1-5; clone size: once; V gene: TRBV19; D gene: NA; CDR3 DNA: TGTGCCAGTAGTTTGTCCCCACGGGATAATAGCAATCAGCCCCAGCATTTT; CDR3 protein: CASSLSPRDNSNQPQHF
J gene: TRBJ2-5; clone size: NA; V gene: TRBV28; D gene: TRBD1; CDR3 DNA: TGTGCCAGCAGTTCACAGACAGGGGGCAGTGAGACCCAGTACTTC; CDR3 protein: CASSSQTGGSETQYF
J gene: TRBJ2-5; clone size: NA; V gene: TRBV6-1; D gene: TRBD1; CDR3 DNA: TGTGCCAGCAGTGAAGTGAAGGACAGGGGGAAGACCCAGTACTTC; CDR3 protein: CASSEVKDRGKTQYF
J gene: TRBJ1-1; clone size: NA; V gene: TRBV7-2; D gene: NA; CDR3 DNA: TGTGCCAGCAGCTTACAGGGGCCGCTACAGAACACTGAAGCTTTCTTT; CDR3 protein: CASSLQGPLQNTEAFF
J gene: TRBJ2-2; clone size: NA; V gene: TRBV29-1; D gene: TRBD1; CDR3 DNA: TGCAGCGTTGCGGGACAGGGGGCGGACGGGGAGCTGTTTTTT; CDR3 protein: CSVAGQGADGELFF
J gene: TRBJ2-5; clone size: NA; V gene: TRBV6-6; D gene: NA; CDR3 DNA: TGTGCCAGCATTAGGGGCCTCAGAGAGACCCAGTACTTC; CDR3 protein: CASIRGLRETQYF
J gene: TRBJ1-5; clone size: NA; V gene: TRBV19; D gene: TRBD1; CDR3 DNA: TGTGCCATCTCGCAGGGGGCTCGGGATCAGCCCCAGCATTTT; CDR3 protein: CAISQGARDQPQHF
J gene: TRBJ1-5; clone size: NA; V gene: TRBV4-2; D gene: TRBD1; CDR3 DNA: TGTGCCAGCAGCCCTAACCGGGACAGGGGGCCACTTAGCAATCAGCCCCAGCATTTT; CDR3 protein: CASSPNRDRGPLSNQPQHF
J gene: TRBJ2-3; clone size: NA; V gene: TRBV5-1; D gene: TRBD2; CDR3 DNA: TGCGCCAGCAGCTTGGCCGTAACTAGCGCGACTAGCACAGATACGCAGTATTTT; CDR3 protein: CASSLAVTSATSTDTQYF
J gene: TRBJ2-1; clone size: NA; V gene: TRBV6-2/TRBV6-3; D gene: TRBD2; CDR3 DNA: TGTGCCAGCAGTTTTAGCGGGGGGTTCTCCTACAATGAGCAGTTCTTC; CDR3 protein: CASSFSGGFSYNEQFF
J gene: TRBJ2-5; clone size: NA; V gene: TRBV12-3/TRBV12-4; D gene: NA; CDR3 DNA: TGTGCCAGCAGCCAAATGGAGACCCAGTACTTC; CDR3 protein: CASSQMETQYF
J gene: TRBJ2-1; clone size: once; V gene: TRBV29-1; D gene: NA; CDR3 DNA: TGCAGCGTTGAAGATCGCGGCAGGGGCAATGAGCAGTTCTTC; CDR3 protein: CSVEDRGRGNEQFF
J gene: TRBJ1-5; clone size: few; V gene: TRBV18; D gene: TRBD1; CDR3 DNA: TGTGCCAGCTCACCAGACAGGGCTGGACAGCCCCAGCATTTT; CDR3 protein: CASSPDRAGQPQHF
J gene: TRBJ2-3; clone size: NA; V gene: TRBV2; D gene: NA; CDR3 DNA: TGTGCCAGCACCGGCGGAACCTTCACAGATACGCAGTATTTT; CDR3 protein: CASTGGTFTDTQYF
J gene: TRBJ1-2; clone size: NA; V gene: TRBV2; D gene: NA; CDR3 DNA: TGTGCCAGCAGTGAAATTCGGAGGGCCCCAGCTAACTATGGCTACACCTTC; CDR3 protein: CASSEIRRAPANYGYTF
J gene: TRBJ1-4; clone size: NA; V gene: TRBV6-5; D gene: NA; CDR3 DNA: TGTGCCAGCAGACCCGGGGTGTCAGTTAATGAAAAACTGTTTTTT; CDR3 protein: CASRPGVSVNEKLFF
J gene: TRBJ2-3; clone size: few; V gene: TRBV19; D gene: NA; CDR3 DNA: TGTGCCAGTAGTATAGATCCGGGGAATACGCAGTATTTT; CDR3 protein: CASSIDPGNTQYF
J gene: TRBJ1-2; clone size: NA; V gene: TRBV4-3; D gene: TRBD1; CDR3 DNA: TGCGCCAGCAGCCAAGTTAGGACAGGGATTGGGGGCTACACCTTC; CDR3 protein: CASSQVRTGIGGYTF
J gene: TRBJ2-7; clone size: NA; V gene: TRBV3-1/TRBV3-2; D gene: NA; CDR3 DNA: TGTGCCAGCAGCCAAGTCGGGGGTTCCTACGAGCAGTACTTC; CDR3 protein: CASSQVGGSYEQYF
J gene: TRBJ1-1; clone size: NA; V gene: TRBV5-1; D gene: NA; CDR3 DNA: TGCGCCAGCAGCGTCAGGGGAGAATGGACTGAAGCTTTCTTT; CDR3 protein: CASSVRGEWTEAFF
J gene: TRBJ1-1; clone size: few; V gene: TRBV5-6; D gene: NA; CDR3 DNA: TGTGCCAGCAGCGAGGATAGGGGTGGGAGGGCTTTCTTT; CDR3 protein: CASSEDRGGRAFF